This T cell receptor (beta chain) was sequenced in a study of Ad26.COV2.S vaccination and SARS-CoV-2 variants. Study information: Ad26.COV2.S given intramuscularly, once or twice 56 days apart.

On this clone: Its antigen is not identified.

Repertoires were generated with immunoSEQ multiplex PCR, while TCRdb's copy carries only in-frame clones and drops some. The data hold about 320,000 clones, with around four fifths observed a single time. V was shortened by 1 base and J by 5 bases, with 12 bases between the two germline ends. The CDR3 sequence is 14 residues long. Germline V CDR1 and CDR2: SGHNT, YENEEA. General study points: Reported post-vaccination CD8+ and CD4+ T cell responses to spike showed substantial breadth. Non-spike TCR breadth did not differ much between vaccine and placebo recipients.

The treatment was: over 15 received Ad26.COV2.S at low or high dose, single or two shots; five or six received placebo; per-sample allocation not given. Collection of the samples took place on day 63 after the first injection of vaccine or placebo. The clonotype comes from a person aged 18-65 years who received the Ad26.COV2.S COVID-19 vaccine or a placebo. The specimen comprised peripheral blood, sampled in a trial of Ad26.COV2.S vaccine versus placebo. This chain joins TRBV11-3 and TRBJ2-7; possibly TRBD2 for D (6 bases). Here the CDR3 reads CASSLGWRADEQYF. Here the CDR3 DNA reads TGTGCCAGCAGCTTAGGGTGGAGGGCGGACGAGCAGTACTTC.